The clone carrying this T cell receptor (beta chain) occurred many times. Its antigen is still unknown. V lost 6 bases and J 3 bases, leaving 14 bases between the germline ends. Germline V lookup: CDR1 SQVTM, CDR2 ANQGSEA. The CDR3 consists of 14 residues. TCR alpha and TCR beta cDNA libraries carrying sample barcodes and UMIs came from 5'RACE with constant-segment primers. In TCRdb, the 5' RACE reads were re-called with MiXCR into one record per CDR3 protein. The data show more than 120,000 distinct CDR3 sequences, under 7% seen once. This sample is part of a study of T-cell memory formation after mild COVID-19. Across the study: TCR clusters were mostly donor specific.

General study points: Clones contracting day 15 to 85 were balanced CD4/CD8; later expanders leaned CD4+.

This chain connects TRBV29-1 to TRBJ2-2, with D perhaps matching TRBD2 (5 bases). The TCR sequence derives from an adult woman who had mild COVID-19 (a few samples of this study predate the infection). Cell type and time point are not known. Sequencing was performed on PBMCs or a T cell subset sorted from them (not recorded which). CDR3 residues: CSVTNGLDTGELFF. As DNA, the CDR3 is TGCAGCGTGACTAACGGATTGGACACCGGGGAGCTGTTTTTT.